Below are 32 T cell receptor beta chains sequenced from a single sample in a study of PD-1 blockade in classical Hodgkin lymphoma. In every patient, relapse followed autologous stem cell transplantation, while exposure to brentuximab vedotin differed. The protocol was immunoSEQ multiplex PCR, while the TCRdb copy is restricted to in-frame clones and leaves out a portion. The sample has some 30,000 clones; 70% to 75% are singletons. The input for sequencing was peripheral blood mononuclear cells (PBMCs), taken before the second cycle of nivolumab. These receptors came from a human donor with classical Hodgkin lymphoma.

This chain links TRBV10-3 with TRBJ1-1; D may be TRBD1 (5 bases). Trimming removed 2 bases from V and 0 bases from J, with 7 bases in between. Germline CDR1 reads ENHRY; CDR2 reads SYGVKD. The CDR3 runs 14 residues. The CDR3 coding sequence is TGTGCCATCAGTGAGGCAGGGCTGAACACTGAAGCTTTCTTT. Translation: CAISEAGLNTEAFF.

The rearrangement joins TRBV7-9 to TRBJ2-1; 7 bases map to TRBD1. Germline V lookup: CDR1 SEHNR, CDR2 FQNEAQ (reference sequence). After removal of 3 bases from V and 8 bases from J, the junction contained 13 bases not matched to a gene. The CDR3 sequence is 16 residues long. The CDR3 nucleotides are TGTGCCAGCAGCTTGACAGACAGGGTCCAAAATGATGAGCAGTTCTTC. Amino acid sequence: CASSLTDRVQNDEQFF.

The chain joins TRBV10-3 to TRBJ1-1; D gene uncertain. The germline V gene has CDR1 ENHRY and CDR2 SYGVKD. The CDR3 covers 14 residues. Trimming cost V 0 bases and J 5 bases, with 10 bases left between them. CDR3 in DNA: TGTGCCATCAGTGAGTCGATCGAGGGAACTGAAGCTTTCTTT. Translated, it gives CAISESIEGTEAFF.

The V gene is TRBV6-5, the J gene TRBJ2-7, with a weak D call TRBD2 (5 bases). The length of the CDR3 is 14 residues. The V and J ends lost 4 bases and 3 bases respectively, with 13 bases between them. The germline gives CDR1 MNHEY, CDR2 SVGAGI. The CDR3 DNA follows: TGTGCCAGCAGTTTTACAGAGGGATACTACGAGCAGTACTTC. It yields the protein CASSFTEGYYEQYF.

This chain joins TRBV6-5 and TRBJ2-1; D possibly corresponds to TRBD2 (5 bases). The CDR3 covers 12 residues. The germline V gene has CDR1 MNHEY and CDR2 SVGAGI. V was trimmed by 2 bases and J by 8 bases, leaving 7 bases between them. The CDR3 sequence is CASSYEGDEQFF. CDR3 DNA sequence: TGTGCCAGCAGTTACGAGGGAGATGAGCAGTTCTTC.

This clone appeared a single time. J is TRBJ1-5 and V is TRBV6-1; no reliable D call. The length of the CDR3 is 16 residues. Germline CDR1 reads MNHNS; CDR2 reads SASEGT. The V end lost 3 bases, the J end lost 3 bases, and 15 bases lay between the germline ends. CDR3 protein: CASSDSDGSFNQPQHF. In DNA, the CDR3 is TGTGCCAGCAGTGATTCGGACGGGAGCTTCAATCAGCCCCAGCATTTT.

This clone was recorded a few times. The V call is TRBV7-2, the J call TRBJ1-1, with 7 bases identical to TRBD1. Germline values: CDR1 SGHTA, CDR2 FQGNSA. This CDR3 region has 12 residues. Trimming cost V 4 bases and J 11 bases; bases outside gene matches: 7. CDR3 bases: TGTGCCAGCAGCTCAGCGACAGGGTACGCTTTCTTT. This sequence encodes CASSSATGYAFF. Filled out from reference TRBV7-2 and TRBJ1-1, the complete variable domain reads GAGVSQSPSNKVTEKGKDVELRCDPISGHTALYWYRQSLGQGLEFLIYFQGNSAPDKSGLPSDRFSAERTGGSVSTLTIQRTQQEDSAVYLCASSSATGYAFFGQGTRLTVV.

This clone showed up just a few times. The CDR3: CASSDTEAFF. CDR3 bases: TGTGCCAGCAGTGACACTGAAGCTTTCTTT. The rearrangement uses TRBV6-6 and TRBJ1-1; no clear D. The CDR3 is 10 residues long. The V and J ends lost 5 bases and 3 bases respectively, with 1 base between them. The germline gives CDR1 MNHNY, CDR2 SVGAGI (reference sequence).

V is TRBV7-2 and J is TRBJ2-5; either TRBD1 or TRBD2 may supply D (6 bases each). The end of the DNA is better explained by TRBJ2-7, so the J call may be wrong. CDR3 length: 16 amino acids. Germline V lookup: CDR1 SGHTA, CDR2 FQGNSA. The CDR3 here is CASSSPRGTYKYEQYF. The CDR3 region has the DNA TGTGCCAGCAGCTCACCGCGCGGGACATATAAATACGAGCAGTACTTC.

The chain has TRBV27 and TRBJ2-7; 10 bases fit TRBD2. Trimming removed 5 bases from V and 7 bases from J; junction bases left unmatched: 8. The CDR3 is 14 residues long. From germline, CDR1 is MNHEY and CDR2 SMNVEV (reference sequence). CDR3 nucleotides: TGTGCCAGCAGTCTTAGCGGGGGGCCGGGGGAGCAGTACTTC. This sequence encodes CASSLSGGPGEQYF.

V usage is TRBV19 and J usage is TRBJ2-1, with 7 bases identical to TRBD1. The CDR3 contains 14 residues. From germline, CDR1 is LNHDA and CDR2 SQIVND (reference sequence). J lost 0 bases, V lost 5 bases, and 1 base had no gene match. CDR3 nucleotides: TGTGCCAGTAGTTGGGACAGCTCCTACAATGAGCAGTTCTTC. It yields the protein CASSWDSSYNEQFF.

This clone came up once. The CDR3: CASRLTTGRASGANVLTF. The CDR3 nucleotides are TGTGCCAGCAGGTTAACGACAGGGCGGGCTAGTGGGGCCAACGTCCTGACTTTC. The V and J genes are TRBV27 and TRBJ2-6; 7 nucleotides match TRBD1. Germline-derived CDR1 and CDR2 are MNHEY and SMNVEV (reference sequence). The length of the CDR3 is 18 residues. V lost 6 bases and J lost 3; bases outside the gene matches: 14.

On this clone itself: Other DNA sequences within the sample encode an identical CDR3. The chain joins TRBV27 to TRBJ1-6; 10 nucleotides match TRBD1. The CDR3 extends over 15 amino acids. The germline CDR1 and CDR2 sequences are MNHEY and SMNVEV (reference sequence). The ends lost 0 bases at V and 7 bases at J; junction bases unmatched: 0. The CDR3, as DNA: TGTGCCAGCAGTTTATCGGGACAGGGGAATTCACCCCTCCACTTT. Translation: CASSLSGQGNSPLHF.

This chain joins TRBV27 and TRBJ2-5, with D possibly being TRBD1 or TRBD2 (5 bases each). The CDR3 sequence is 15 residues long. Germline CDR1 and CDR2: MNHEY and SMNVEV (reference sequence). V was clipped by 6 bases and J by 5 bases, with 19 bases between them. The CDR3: CASSSTGLLGETQYF. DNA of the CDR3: TGTGCCAGCAGCTCTACAGGACTCCTGGGGGAGACCCAGTACTTC.

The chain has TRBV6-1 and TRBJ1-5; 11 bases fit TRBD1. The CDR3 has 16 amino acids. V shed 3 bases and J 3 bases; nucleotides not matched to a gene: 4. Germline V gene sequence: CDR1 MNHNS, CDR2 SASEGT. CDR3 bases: TGTGCCAGCAGTGATCCGGGACAGGGGGACAATCAGCCCCAGCATTTT. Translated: CASSDPGQGDNQPQHF.

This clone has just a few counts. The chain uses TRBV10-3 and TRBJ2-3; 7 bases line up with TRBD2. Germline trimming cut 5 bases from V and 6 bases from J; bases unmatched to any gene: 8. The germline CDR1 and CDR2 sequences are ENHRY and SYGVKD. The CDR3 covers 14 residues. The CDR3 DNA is TGTGCCATCAGTTCGGGGAGCGGGGTTGATACGCAGTATTTT. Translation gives CAISSGSGVDTQYF.

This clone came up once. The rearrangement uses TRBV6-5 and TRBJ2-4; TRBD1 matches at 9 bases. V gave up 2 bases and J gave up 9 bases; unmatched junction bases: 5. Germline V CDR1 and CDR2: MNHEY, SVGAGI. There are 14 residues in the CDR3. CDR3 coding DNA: TGTGCCAGCAGTTACGCGGGACAGGGCGGCATTCAGTACTTC. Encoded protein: CASSYAGQGGIQYF.

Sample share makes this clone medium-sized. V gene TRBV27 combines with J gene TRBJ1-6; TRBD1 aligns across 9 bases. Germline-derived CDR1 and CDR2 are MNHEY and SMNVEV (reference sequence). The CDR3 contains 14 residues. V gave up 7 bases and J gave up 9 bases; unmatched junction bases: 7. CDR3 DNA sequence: TGTGCCAGCACCGCCGGGACAGGGCGTTCACCCCTCCACTTT. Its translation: CASTAGTGRSPLHF.

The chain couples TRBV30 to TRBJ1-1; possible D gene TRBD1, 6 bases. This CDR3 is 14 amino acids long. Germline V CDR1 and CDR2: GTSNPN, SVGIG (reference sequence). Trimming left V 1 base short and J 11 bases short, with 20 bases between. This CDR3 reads CAWSGSGAGSGAFF. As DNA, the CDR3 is TGTGCCTGGAGTGGATCGGGGGCCGGGAGTGGGGCTTTCTTT.

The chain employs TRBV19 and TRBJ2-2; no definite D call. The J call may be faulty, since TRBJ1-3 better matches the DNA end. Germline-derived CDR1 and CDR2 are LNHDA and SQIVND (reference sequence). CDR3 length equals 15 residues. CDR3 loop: CASADRRNSGNTIYF. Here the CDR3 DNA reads TGTGCCAGTGCCGACCGAAGGAACTCTGGAAACACCATATATTTT.

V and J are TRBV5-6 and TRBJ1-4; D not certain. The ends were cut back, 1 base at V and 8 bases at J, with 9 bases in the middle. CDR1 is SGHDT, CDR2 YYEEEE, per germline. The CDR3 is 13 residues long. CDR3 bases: TGTGCCAGCAGCTTGACCTGGGAGGAAAAACTGTTTTTT. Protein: CASSLTWEEKLFF.

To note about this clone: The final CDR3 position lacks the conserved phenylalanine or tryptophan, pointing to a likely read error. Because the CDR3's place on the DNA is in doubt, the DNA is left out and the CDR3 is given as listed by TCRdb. This chain's CDR3 is CASSSGGWDIYDL. The rearrangement uses TRBV2 and TRBJ1-2. The CDR3 sequence runs 13 residues, both termini included. Looked up from germline, CDR1 is SNHLY and CDR2 is FYNNEI.

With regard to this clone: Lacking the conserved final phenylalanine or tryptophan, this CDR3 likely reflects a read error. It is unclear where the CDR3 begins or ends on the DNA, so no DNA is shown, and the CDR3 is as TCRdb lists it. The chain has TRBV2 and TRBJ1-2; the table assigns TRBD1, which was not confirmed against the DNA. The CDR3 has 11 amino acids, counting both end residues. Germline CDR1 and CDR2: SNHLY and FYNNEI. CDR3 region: CASSDVQATRI.

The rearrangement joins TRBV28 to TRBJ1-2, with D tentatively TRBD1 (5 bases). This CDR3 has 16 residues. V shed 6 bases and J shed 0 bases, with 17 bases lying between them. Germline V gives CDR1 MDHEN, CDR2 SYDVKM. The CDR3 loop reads CASSLTLRATNYGYTF. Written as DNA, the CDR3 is TGTGCCAGCAGCTTAACTCTCAGGGCTACTAACTATGGCTACACCTTC.

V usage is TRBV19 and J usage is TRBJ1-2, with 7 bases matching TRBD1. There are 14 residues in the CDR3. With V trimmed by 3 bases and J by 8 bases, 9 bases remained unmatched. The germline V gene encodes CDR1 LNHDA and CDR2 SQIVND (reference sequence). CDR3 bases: TGTGCCAGTAGTATGCGGGGACAGTCGGGAGGCTACACCTTC. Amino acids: CASSMRGQSGGYTF.

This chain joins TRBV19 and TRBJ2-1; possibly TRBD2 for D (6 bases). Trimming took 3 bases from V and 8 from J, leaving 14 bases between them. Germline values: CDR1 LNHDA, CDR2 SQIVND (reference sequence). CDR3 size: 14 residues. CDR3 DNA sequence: TGTGCCAGTAGTATGCCAGCGGGCGGGGATGAGCAGTTCTTC. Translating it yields CASSMPAGGDEQFF. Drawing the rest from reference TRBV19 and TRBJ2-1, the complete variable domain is DGGITQSPKYLFRKEGQNVTLSCEQNLNHDAMYWYRQDPGQGLRLIYYSQIVNDFQKGDIAEGYSVSREKKESFPLTVTSAQKNPTAFYLCASSMPAGGDEQFFGPGTRLTVL.

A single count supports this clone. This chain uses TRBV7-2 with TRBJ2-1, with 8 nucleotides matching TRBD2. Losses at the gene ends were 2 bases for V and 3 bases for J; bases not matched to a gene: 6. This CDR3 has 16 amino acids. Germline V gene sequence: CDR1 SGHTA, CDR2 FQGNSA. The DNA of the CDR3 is TGTGCCAGCAGCTTACTTTCGGGGGGGATCTACAATGAGCAGTTCTTC. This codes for CASSLLSGGIYNEQFF.

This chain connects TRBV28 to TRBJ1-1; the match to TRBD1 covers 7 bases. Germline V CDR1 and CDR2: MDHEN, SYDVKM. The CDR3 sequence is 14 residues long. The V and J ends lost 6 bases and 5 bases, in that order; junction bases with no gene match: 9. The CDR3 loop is CASRTTGRRTEAFF. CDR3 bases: TGTGCCAGCAGGACGACAGGGAGGAGGACTGAAGCTTTCTTT.

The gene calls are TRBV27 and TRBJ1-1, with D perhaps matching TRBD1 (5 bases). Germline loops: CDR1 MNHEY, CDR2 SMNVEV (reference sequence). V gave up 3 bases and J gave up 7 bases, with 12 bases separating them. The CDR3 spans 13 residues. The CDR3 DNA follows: TGTGCCAGCAGTTTCACTCCCGACAGTGAAGCTTTCTTT. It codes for CASSFTPDSEAFF.

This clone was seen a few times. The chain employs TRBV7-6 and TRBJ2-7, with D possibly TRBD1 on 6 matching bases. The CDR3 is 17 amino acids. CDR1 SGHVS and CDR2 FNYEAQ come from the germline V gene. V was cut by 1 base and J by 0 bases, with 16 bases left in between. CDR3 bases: TGTGCCAGCAGCTTAGTTCTACCAGGGGCTGACTCCTACGAGCAGTACTTC. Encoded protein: CASSLVLPGADSYEQYF.

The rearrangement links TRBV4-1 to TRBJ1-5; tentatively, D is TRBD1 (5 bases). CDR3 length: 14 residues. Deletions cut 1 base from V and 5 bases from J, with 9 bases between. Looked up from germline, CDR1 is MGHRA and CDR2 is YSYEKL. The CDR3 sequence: CASSQGGDDQPQHF. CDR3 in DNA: TGCGCCAGCAGCCAAGGGGGGGATGATCAGCCCCAGCATTTT.

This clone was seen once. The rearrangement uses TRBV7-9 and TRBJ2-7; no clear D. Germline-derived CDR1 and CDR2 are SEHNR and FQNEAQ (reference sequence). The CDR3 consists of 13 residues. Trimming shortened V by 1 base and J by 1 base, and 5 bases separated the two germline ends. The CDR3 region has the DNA TGTGCCAGCAGCTTAGAGCTGTCCTACGAGCAGTACTTC. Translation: CASSLELSYEQYF.